What follows are 2 T cell receptor beta chains derived from one specimen sequenced in a study of CD8+CD57+ T cells in acquired aplastic anemia. CDR3 and TCR beta VDJ profiling relied on genomic DNA as the template. Each CDR3 protein gets one entry after TCRdb re-called the reads with MiXCR. The table lists about 260,000 distinct CDR3 sequences, 82% of them singletons. Sequenced patients had shown CD8+CD57+ cell expansion by flow cytometry. Sequencing used sorted CD4+, CD8+, or CD8+CD57+ T cells (not recorded which) from PBMCs. Receptors were obtained from a human donor with aplastic anemia.

This sequence joins TRBV7-9 and TRBJ1-2, with 10 bases identical to TRBD1. This CDR3 has 16 residues. V shed 4 bases and J 3 bases; nucleotides not matched to a gene: 8. Looked up from germline, CDR1 is SEHNR and CDR2 is FQNEAQ (reference sequence). The CDR3 loop is CASSSRDRGWDYGYTF. In DNA, the CDR3 is TGTGCCAGCAGCTCAAGGGACAGGGGCTGGGACTATGGCTACACCTTC.

This clonotype was counted once. One end of the junction varies from germline; a read error may be responsible. V gene TRBV2 combines with J gene TRBJ1-5, with TRBD1 matching 8 bases. This CDR3 is 16 amino acids long. In germline, CDR1 is SNHLY, CDR2 FYNNEI. CDR3 DNA: TGTGCCAGCAGCTTGGGGGGGGACAGGAGCACTCAGGCCCAGCATTTT. Translation: CASSLGGDRSTQAQHF.